These 11 T cell receptor beta chains originate from one sample sequenced in a study of breast tumors, draining lymph nodes, adjacent tissues. TCRdb processed the multiplex PCR reads anew with MiXCR; each CDR3 protein has one entry. The sample includes about 230,000 distinct CDR3 sequences, roughly 32% of them seen just once. Breast cancer patients provided tissue from their axillary draining lymph nodes. The sequenced sample consisted of axillary lymph node tissue. These receptors all stem from a female donor with breast cancer. Some clones in this sample may be carry-over from other donors' samples.

Only a few counts were recorded for this clonotype. The V gene is TRBV11-3, the J gene TRBJ2-1; 16 bases align to TRBD2. With V trimmed by 5 bases and J by 2 bases, 12 bases remained unmatched. The germline gives CDR1 SGHNT, CDR2 YENEEA. CDR3 size: 20 residues. The CDR3, as DNA: TGTGCCAGCAGCCTCGCCGGGACTAGCGGGAGGGGTTGCCCCTACAATGAGCAGTTCTTC. Its protein product is CASSLAGTSGRGCPYNEQFF.

Ten or more counts support this clonotype. The rearrangement links TRBV15 to TRBJ2-3; maybe TRBD2 (6 bases). The V end was cut by 0 bases, the J end by 3 bases, with 13 bases between. Germline CDR1 LNHNV, CDR2 YYDKDF (reference sequence). This CDR3 has 16 amino acids. The CDR3 reads CATSRDGRSGTDTQYF. The CDR3 nucleotides read TGTGCCACCAGCAGAGATGGTCGGAGCGGGACAGATACGCAGTATTTT.

This clonotype occurred many times. V and J are TRBV7-2 and TRBJ2-1; 8 positions agree with TRBD1. V shed 11 bases and J 6 bases; nucleotides not matched to a gene: 12. Germline V gives CDR1 SGHTA, CDR2 FQGNSA. The CDR3 has 14 residues. The CDR3 spells CASNSGTGINEQFF. The DNA for the CDR3 is TGTGCCTCTAACTCCGGGACAGGTATCAATGAGCAGTTCTTC.

This clonotype was counted ten times or more. The chain has TRBV6-6 and TRBJ2-2; 7 bases agree with TRBD1. The J segment lost 8 bases and the V segment lost 7 bases, leaving 4 bases of the junction unmatched. This CDR3 is built from 12 residues. Germline loops: CDR1 MNHNY, CDR2 SVGAGI (reference sequence). CDR3 coding DNA: TGTGCCAGCAAGACAGGGCCAGGGGAGCTGTTTTTT. As protein: CASKTGPGELFF.

The chain uses TRBV24-1 and TRBJ1-2; D remains unclear. V was clipped by 5 bases and J by 6 bases, with 18 bases between them. CDR3 length: 15 residues. Germline V CDR1 and CDR2: KGHDR, SFDVKD. This CDR3 reads CATSGRLAESDGYTF. In DNA, the CDR3 is TGTGCCACCAGTGGCAGACTAGCGGAAAGTGATGGCTACACCTTC.

This clonotype was recorded many times. The J gene is TRBJ2-3, the V gene TRBV7-3, with 12 bases fitting TRBD2. The CDR3 sequence is 17 residues long. Germline trimming cut 5 bases from V and 8 bases from J; bases unmatched to any gene: 14. Germline V gene sequence: CDR1 SGHTA, CDR2 FQGTGA. The CDR3 sequence: CASSQPGTSGPQSTQYF. The CDR3, as DNA: TGTGCCAGCAGCCAACCGGGGACTAGCGGGCCTCAGTCTACGCAGTATTTT.

J is TRBJ2-5 and V is TRBV20-1; D may be TRBD2 (5 bases). The CDR3 is made up of 16 amino acids. Germline V gene lookup returns CDR1 DFQATT and CDR2 SNEGSKA (reference sequence). Trimming cost V 1 base and J 4 bases, with 19 bases left between them. CDR3 sequence (DNA): TGCAGTGCTAGAGTCCCCCTCGGAGCGGTGGTAGAGACCCAGTACTTC. Its protein is CSARVPLGAVVETQYF.

This clonotype has at least ten counts. This sequence joins TRBV5-1 and TRBJ2-1; D might be TRBD1 or TRBD2, each matching 6 bases. This CDR3 contains 15 residues. With 4 bases removed from V and 6 bases from J, the gap between germline ends came to 17 bases. Germline loops: CDR1 SGHRS, CDR2 YFSETQ. This CDR3 is CASSHDRGLGNEQFF. The CDR3 coding sequence is TGCGCCAGCAGCCATGATCGGGGGCTGGGCAATGAGCAGTTCTTC.

Many counts were recorded for this clonotype. The chain links TRBV20-1 to TRBJ1-4; 9 bases fit TRBD1. CDR1 is DFQATT and CDR2 is SNEGSKA in the germline V gene (reference sequence). The junction had 9 bases not matched to a gene; V was cut back by 5 bases and J by 8 bases. This CDR3 comprises 14 residues. The CDR3 loop is CSARAQGAHEKLFF. For the CDR3, the DNA is TGCAGTGCTCGGGCACAGGGGGCACACGAAAAACTGTTTTTT.

As concerns this clonotype: A much larger clonotype is one base distant, so this may be a read error. The genes are TRBV5-8 and TRBJ1-3; no firm D call. V lost 4 bases to trimming and J lost 4 bases, with 18 bases between them. Germline V gene sequence: CDR1 SGHTS, CDR2 YDEGEE. CDR3 length equals 16 residues. The CDR3 loop reads CASSENKARYGNTIYF. The CDR3 DNA sequence: TGTGCCAGCAGCGAGAACAAGGCACGGTACGGAAACACCATATATTTT.

This clonotype was recorded many times. V gene TRBV5-1 combines with J gene TRBJ2-7, with TRBD2 identical over 12 bases. CDR3 size: 17 residues. CDR1 SGHRS and CDR2 YFSETQ come from the germline V gene. With V trimmed by 1 base and J by 3 bases, 8 bases remained unmatched. The CDR3 loop reads CASSLSSGRGGVYEQYF. DNA of the CDR3: TGCGCCAGCAGCTTGTCTAGCGGGAGGGGTGGGGTCTACGAGCAGTACTTC.